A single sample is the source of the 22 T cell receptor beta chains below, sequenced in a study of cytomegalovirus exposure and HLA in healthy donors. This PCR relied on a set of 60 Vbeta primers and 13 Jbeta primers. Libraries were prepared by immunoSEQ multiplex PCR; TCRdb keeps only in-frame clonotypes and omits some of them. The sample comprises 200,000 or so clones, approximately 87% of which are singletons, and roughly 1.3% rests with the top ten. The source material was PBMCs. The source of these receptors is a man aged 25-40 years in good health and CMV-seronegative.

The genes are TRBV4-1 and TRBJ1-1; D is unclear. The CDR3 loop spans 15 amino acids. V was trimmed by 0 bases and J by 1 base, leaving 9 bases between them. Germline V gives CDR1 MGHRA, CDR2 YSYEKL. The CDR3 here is CASSQDVSQNTEAFF. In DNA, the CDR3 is TGCGCCAGCAGCCAAGATGTGTCCCAGAACACTGAAGCTTTCTTT.

This CDR3 reads CASSLPRTSGNEQYF. DNA for the CDR3: TGCGCCAGCAGCTTGCCCCGGACTAGCGGGAATGAGCAGTACTTC. The chain couples TRBV5-1 to TRBJ2-7, with 12 bases identical to TRBD2. The CDR3 length is 15 residues. The germline V gene encodes CDR1 SGHRS and CDR2 YFSETQ. Losses at the gene ends were 1 base for V and 7 bases for J; bases not matched to a gene: 6.

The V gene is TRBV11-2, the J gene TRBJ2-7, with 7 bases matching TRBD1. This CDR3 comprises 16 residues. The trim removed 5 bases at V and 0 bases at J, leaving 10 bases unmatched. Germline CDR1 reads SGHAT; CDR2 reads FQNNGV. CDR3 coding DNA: TGTGCCAGCAGCCCCACCGCCGGGACAGTCTCCTACGAGCAGTACTTC. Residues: CASSPTAGTVSYEQYF.

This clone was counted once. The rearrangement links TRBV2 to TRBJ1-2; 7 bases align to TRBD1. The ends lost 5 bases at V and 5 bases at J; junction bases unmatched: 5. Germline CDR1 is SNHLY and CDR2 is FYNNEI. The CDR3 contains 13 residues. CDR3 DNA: TGTGCCAGCAGTAGGGACAGATATTATGGCTACACCTTC. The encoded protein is CASSRDRYYGYTF.

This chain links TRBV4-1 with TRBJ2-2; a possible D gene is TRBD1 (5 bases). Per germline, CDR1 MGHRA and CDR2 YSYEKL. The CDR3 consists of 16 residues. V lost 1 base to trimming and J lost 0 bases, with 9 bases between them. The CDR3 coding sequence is TGCGCCAGCAGCCAAGGGGGCGGAGCGAACACCGGGGAGCTGTTTTTT. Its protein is CASSQGGGANTGELFF.

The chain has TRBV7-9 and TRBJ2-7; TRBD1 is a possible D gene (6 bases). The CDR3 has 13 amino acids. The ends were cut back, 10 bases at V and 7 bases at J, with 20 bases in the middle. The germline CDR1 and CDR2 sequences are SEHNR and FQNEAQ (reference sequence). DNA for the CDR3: TGTGCCACCATGACAGGAACAACGGGGGAGCAGTACTTC. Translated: CATMTGTTGEQYF.

CDR3 sequence (DNA): TGTGCCAGCAGTTTACCCGGGGAATATGAAGCTTTCTTT. Its protein is CASSLPGEYEAFF. The chain couples TRBV28 to TRBJ1-1; D not certain. CDR3 length: 13 amino acids. Germline CDR1 and CDR2: MDHEN and SYDVKM. Trimming took 2 bases from V and 7 from J, leaving 11 bases between them.

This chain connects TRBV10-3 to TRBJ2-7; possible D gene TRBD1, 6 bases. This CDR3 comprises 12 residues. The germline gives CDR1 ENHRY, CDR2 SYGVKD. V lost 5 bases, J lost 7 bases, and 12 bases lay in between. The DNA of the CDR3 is TGTGCCATCAGTTTACAGGGAAGAGAGCAGTACTTC. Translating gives CAISLQGREQYF.

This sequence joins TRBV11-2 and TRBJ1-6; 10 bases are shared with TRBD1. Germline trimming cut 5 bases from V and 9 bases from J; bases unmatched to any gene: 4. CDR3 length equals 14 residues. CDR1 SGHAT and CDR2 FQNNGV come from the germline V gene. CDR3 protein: CASSRGTGASPLHF. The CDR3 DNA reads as TGTGCCAGCAGCCGGGGGACAGGGGCTTCACCCCTCCACTTT.

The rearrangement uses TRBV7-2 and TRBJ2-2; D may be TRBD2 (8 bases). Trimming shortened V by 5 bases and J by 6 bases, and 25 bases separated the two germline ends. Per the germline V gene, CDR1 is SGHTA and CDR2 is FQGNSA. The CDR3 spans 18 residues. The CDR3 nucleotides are TGTGCCAGCAGCGACAGGGTAGTCATAGCGGGATCGGCCGGGGAGCTGTTTTTT. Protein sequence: CASSDRVVIAGSAGELFF.

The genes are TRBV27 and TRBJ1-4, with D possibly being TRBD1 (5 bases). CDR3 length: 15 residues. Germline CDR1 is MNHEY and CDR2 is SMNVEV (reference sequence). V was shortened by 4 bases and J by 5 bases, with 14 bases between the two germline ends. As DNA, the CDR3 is TGTGCCAGCAGTTCCAACGCGGGGCCAAATGAAAAACTGTTTTTT. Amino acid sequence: CASSSNAGPNEKLFF. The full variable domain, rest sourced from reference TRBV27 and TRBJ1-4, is EAQVTQNPRYLITVTGKKLTVTCSQNMNHEYMSWYRQDPGLGLRQIYYSMNVEVTDKGDVPEGYKVSRKEKRNFPLILESPSPNQTSLYFCASSSNAGPNEKLFFGSGTQLSVL.

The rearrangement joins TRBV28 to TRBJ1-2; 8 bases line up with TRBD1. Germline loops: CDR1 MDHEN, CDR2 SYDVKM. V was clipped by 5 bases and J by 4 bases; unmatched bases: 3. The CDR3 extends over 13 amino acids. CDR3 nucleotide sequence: TGTGCCAGCAGTCGGACAGGGATCTATGGCTACACCTTC. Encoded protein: CASSRTGIYGYTF.

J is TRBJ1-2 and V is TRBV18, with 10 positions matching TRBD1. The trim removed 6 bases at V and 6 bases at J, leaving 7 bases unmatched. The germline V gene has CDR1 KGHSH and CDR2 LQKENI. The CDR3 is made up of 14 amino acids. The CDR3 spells CASSLRTGGNGYTF. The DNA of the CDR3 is TGTGCCAGCTCCCTTCGGACAGGGGGGAATGGCTACACCTTC.

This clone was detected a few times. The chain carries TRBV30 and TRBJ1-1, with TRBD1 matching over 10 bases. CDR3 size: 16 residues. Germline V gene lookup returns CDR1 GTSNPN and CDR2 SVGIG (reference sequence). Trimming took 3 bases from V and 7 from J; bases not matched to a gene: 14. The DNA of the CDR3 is TGTGCCTGGAGGGGCCCGGGACAGGGGTTGAGAGGTGAAGCTTTCTTT. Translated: CAWRGPGQGLRGEAFF.

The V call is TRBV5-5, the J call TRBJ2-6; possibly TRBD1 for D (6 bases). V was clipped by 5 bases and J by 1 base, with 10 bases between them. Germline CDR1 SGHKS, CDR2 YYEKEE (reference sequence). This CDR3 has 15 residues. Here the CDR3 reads CASRPTGSGANVLTF. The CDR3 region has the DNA TGTGCCAGCAGACCTACAGGGTCTGGGGCCAACGTCCTGACTTTC.

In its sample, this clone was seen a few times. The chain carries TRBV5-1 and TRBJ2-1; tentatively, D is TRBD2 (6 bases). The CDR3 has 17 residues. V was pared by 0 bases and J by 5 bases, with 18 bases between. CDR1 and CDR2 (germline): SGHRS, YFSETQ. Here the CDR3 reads CASSLDLKIQRDNEQFF. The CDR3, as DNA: TGCGCCAGCAGCTTGGATCTGAAAATCCAGCGGGACAATGAGCAGTTCTTC.

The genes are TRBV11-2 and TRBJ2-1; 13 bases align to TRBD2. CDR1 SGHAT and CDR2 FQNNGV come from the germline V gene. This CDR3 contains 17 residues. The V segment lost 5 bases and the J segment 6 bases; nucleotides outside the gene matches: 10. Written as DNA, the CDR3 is TGTGCCAGCAGCCGAACTAGCGGGAGGGATTATAGCAATGAGCAGTTCTTC. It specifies CASSRTSGRDYSNEQFF.

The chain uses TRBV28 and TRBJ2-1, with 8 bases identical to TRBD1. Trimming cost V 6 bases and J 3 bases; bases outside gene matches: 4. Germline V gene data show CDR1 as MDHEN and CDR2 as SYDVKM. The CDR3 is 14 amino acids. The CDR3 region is CASRPGQVYNEQFF. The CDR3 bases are TGTGCCAGCAGACCGGGACAGGTCTACAATGAGCAGTTCTTC.

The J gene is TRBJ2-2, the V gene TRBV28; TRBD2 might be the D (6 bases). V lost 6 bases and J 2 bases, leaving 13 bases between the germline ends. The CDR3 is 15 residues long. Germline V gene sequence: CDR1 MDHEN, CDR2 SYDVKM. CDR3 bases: TGTGCCAGCAGCCACGGGAGTCTTAACACCGGGGAGCTGTTTTTT. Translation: CASSHGSLNTGELFF.

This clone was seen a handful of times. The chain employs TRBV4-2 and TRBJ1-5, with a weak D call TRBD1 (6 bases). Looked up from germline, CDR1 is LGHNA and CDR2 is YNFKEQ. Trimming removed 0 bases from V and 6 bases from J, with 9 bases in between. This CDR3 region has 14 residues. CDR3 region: CASSQDRGSQPQHF. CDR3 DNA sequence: TGTGCCAGCAGCCAAGATAGGGGGAGTCAGCCCCAGCATTTT.

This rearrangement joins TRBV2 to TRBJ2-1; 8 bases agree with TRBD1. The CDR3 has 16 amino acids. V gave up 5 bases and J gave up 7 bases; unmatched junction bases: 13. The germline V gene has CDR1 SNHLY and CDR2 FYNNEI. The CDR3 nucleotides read TGTGCCAGCAGTAAAAACTACAGGGGGGAACTGAATGAGCAGTTCTTC. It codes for CASSKNYRGELNEQFF.

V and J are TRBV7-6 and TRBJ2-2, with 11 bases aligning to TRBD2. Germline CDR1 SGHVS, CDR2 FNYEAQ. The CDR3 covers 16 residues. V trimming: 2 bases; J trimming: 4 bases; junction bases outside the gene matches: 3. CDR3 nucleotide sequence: TGTGCCAGCAGCTTAACTAGCGGGGGCATCACCGGGGAGCTGTTTTTT. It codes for CASSLTSGGITGELFF. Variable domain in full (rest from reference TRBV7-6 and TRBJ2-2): GAGVSQSPRYKVTKRGQDVALRCDPISGHVSLYWYRQALGQGPEFLTYFNYEAQQDKSGLPNDRFSAERPEGSISTLTIQRTEQRDSAMYRCASSLTSGGITGELFFGEGSRLTVL.